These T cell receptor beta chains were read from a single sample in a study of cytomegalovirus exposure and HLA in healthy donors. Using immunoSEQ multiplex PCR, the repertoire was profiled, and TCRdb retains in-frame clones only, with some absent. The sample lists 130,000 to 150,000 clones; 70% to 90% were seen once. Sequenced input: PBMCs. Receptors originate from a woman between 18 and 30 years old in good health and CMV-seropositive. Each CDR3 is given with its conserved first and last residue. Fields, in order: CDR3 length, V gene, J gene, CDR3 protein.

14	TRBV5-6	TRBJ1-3	CASNQGSAGNTIYF
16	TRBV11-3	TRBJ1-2	CASSLIGQGANYGYTF
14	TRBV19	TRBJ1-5	CASSIDRDRQPQHF
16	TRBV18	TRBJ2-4	CASSPPGTIAKNIQYF
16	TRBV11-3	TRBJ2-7	CASSFGQGALGYEQYF
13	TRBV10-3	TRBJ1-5	CAISYRGDQPQHF
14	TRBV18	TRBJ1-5	CASSPGGGNQPQHF
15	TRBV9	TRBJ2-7	CASSAGLAVSYEQYF
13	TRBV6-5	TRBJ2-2	CASRAAGTGELFF
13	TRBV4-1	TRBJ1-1	CASSQRGGTEAFF
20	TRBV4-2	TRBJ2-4	CASSQEPSGSSVGWENIQYF
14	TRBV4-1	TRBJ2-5	CASSQDLTVETQYF
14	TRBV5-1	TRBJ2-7	CASSRDRGSDEQYF
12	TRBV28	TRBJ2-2	CASSLSAGELFF
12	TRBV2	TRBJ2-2	CASGTHTGELFF
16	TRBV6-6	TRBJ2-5	CASSYSWGGDAETQYF
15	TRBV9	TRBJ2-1	CASSVSSGNLNEQFF
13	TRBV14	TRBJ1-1	CATSQGLNTEAFF
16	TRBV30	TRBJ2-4	CAWRRGTGIIKNIQYF
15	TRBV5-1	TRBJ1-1	CASSETGTGALEAFF
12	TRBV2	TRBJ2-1	CASSEGLAGRFF
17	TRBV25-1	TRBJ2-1	CASSPPGLAGPYNEQFF
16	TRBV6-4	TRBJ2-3	CASSDDTGKGTDTQYF
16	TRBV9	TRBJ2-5	CASSVGLAGGAETQYF
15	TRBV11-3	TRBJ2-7	CASSYTGERSYEQYF
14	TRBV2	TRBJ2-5	CASREDRSWETQYF